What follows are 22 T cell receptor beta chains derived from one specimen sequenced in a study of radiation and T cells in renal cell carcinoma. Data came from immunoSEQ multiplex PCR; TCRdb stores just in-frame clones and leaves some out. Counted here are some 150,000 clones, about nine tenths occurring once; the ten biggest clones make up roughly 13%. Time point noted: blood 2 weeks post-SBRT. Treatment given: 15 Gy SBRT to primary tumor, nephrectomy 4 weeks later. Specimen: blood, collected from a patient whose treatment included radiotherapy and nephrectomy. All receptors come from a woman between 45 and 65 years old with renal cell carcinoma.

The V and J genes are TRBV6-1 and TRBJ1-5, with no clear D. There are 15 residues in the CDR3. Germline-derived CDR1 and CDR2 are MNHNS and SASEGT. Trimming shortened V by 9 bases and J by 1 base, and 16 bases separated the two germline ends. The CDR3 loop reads CASLGRVSSNQPQHF. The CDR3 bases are TGTGCCAGTCTCGGGAGGGTCTCGAGCAATCAGCCCCAGCATTTT.

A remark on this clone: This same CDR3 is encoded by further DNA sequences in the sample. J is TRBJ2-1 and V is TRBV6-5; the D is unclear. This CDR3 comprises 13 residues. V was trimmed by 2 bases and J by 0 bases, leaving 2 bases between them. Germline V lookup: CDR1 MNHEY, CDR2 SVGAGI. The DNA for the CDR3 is TGTGCCAGCAGTTACAGCTCCTACAATGAGCAGTTCTTC. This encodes CASSYSSYNEQFF.

The CDR3 loop reads CASSRILQGDTQYF. In nucleotides, the CDR3 is TGTGCCAGCAGCCGAATTTTACAGGGGGATACGCAGTATTTT. The rearrangement links TRBV7-9 to TRBJ2-3; TRBD1 aligns across 7 bases. V shed 5 bases and J 6 bases; nucleotides not matched to a gene: 8. CDR1 is SEHNR, CDR2 FQNEAQ, per germline (reference sequence). CDR3 length: 14 amino acids.

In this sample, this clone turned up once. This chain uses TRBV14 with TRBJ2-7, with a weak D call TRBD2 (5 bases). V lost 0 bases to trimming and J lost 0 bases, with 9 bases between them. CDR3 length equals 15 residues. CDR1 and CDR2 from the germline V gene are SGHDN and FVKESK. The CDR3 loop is CASSQEEGYSYEQYF. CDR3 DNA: TGTGCCAGCAGCCAAGAAGAGGGATACTCCTACGAGCAGTACTTC.

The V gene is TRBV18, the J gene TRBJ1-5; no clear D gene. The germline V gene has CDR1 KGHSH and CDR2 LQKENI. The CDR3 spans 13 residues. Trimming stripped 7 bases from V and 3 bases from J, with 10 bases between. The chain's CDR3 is CASFHLPNQPQHF. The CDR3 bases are TGTGCCAGCTTTCACCTGCCCAATCAGCCCCAGCATTTT.

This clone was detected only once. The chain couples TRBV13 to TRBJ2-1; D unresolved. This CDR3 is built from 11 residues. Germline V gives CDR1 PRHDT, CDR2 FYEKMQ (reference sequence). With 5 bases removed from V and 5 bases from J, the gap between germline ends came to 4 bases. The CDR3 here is CASSPNNEQFF. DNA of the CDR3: TGTGCCAGCAGCCCTAACAATGAGCAGTTCTTC.

The CDR3 sequence is CASQGGPDEQYF. The CDR3 DNA reads TGTGCCAGCCAGGGGGGGCCTGACGAGCAGTACTTC. The chain couples TRBV2 to TRBJ2-7; D may be TRBD1 or TRBD2 (7 bases each). The CDR3 is made up of 12 amino acids. Trimming removed 8 bases from V and 5 bases from J, with 13 bases in between. Germline V lookup: CDR1 SNHLY, CDR2 FYNNEI.

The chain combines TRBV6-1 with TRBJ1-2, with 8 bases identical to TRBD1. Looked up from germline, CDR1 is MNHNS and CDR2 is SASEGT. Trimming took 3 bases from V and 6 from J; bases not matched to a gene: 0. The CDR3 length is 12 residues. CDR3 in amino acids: CASSETGDGYTF. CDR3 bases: TGTGCCAGCAGTGAGACAGGGGATGGCTACACCTTC.

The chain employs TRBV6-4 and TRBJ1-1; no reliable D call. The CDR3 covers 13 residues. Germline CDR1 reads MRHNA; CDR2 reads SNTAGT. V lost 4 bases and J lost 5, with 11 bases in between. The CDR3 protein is CASSAVRGTEAFF. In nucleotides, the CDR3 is TGTGCCAGCAGTGCCGTCCGGGGAACTGAAGCTTTCTTT.

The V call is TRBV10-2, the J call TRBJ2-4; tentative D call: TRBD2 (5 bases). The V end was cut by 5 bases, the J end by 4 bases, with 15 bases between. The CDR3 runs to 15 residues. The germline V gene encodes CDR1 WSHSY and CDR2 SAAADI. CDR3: CASSSTWTEKNIQYF. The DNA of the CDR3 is TGCGCCAGCAGTTCCACCTGGACTGAAAAAAACATTCAGTACTTC.

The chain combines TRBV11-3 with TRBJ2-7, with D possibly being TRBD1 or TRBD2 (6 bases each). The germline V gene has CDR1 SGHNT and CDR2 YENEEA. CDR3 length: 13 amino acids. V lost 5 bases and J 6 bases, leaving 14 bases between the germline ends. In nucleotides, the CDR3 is TGTGCCAGCAGCCCGAGGGGGGAGTCCGAGCAGTACTTC. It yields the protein CASSPRGESEQYF.

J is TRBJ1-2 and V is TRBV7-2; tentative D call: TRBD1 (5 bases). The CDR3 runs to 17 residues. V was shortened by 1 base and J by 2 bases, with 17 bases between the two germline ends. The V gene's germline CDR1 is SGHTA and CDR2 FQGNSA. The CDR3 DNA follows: TGTGCCAGCAGCTTAGTGGGGGTCCGGGGAGGGAACTATGGCTACACCTTC. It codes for CASSLVGVRGGNYGYTF.

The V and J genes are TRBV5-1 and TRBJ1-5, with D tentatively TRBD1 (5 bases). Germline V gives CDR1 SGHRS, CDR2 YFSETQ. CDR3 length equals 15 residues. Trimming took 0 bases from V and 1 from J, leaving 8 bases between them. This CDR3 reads CASSLGGQSNQPQHF. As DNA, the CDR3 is TGCGCCAGCAGCTTGGGGGGCCAGAGCAATCAGCCCCAGCATTTT.

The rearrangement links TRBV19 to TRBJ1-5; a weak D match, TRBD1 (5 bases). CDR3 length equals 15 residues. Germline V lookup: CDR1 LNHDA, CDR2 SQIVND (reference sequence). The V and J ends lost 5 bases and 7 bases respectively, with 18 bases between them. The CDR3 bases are TGTGCCAGTAGTGGGGAGGGAGGGACGTGGCAGCCCCAGCATTTT. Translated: CASSGEGGTWQPQHF.

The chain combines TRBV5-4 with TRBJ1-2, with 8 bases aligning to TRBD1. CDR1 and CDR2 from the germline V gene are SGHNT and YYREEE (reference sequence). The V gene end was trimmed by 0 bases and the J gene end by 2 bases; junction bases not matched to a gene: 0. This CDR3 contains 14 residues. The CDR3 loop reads CASSLAGGNYGYTF. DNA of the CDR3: TGTGCCAGCAGCTTGGCAGGGGGCAACTATGGCTACACCTTC.

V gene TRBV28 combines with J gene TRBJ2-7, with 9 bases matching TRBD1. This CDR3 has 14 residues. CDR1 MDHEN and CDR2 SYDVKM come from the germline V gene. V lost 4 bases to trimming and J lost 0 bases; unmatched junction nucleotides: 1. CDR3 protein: CASSWDRVSYEQYF. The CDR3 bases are TGTGCCAGCAGTTGGGACAGGGTCTCCTACGAGCAGTACTTC.

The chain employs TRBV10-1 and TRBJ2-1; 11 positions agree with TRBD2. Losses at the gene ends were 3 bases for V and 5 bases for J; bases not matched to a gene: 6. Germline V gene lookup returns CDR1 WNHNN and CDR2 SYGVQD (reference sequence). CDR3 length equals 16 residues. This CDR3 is CASSDPLAGGHNEQFF. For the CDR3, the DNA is TGCGCCAGCAGTGACCCGCTAGCGGGGGGCCACAATGAGCAGTTCTTC.

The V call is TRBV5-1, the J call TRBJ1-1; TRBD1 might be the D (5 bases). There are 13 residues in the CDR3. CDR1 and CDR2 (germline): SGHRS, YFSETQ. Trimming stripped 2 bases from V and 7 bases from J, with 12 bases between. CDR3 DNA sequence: TGCGCCAGCAGCTTCCGGGACGCCATTGAAGCTTTCTTT. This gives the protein CASSFRDAIEAFF. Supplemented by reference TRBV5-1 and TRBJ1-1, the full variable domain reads KAGVTQTPRYLIKTRGQQVTLSCSPISGHRSVSWYQQTPGQGLQFLFEYFSETQRNKGNFPGRFSGRQFSNSRSEMNVSTLELGDSALYLCASSFRDAIEAFFGQGTRLTVV.

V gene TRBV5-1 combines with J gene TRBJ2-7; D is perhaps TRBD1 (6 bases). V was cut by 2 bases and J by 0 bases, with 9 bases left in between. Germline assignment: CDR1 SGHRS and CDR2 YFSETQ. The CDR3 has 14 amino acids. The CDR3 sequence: CASSLGGSSYEQYF. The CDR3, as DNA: TGCGCCAGCAGCTTAGGGGGAAGCTCCTACGAGCAGTACTTC.

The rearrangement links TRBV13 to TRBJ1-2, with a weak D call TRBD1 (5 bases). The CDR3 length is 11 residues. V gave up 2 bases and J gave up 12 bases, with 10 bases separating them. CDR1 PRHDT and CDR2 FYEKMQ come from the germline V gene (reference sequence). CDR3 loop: CASSLRGANTF. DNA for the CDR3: TGTGCCAGCAGCTTAAGAGGGGCGAACACCTTC.

The CDR3 is CASSLVPGETQYF. The CDR3 coding sequence is TGCGCCAGCAGCTTGGTTCCCGGGGAGACCCAGTACTTC. V gene TRBV5-1 combines with J gene TRBJ2-5, with unresolved D. CDR1 and CDR2 (germline): SGHRS, YFSETQ. The V end was cut by 0 bases, the J end by 5 bases, with 8 bases between. The CDR3 totals 13 residues. Filled out from reference TRBV5-1 and TRBJ2-5, the complete variable domain reads KAGVTQTPRYLIKTRGQQVTLSCSPISGHRSVSWYQQTPGQGLQFLFEYFSETQRNKGNFPGRFSGRQFSNSRSEMNVSTLELGDSALYLCASSLVPGETQYFGPGTRLLVL.

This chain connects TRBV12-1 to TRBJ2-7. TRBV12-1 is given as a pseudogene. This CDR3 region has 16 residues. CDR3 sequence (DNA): TGTGCCAGCAGCTTTTATCCAGCGGGGACAGCCTACGAGCAGTACTTC. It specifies CASSFYPAGTAYEQYF.